The rows below give T cell receptor beta chains drawn from one sample of a study of T cell repertoires in cytomegalovirus infection. No antigens are known for them. TCRdb independently ran MiXCR on the reads; one entry per CDR3 protein. The sample yields about half a million distinct CDR3 sequences, roughly a third seen once. The material sequenced was cultured PBMCs, taken from culture after CMV antigen stimulation. The receptors shown here come from a human donor in good health (CMV status not recorded). Some clones in this sample may be carry-over from other donors' samples. Both conserved end residues are trimmed from each CDR3. The order of the fields is D gene, V gene, J gene, CDR3 protein. D genes are given only for firm matches.

d_gene: NA
v_gene: TRBV12-3/TRBV12-4
j_gene: TRBJ1-5
CDR3aa: ASTPGTSNQPQH

d_gene: NA
v_gene: TRBV20-1
j_gene: TRBJ1-5
CDR3aa: SARDRGPPQH

d_gene: NA
v_gene: TRBV12-3/TRBV12-4
j_gene: TRBJ2-6
CDR3aa: ASSFAAGANVLT

d_gene: TRBD1
v_gene: TRBV6-1
j_gene: TRBJ2-7
CDR3aa: ASSEVGTAPYEQY

d_gene: NA
v_gene: TRBV11-3
j_gene: TRBJ2-1
CDR3aa: ASSPGPMLTYNEQF

d_gene: TRBD1
v_gene: TRBV10-3
j_gene: TRBJ1-1
CDR3aa: AISGDRGNTEAF

d_gene: TRBD1
v_gene: TRBV9
j_gene: TRBJ2-7
CDR3aa: ASSVQPGGDVGEQY

d_gene: NA
v_gene: TRBV7-8
j_gene: TRBJ1-1
CDR3aa: ASSSGVQNTEAF

d_gene: TRBD1
v_gene: TRBV19
j_gene: TRBJ2-2
CDR3aa: ASSIARDREDTGELF

d_gene: NA
v_gene: TRBV4-1
j_gene: TRBJ1-2
CDR3aa: ASSQGPGTSGYT

d_gene: NA
v_gene: TRBV7-9
j_gene: TRBJ1-1
CDR3aa: ASSFIGSLSPNTEAF

d_gene: TRBD2
v_gene: TRBV7-2
j_gene: TRBJ2-3
CDR3aa: ASRAGLAGWDTQY

d_gene: TRBD1
v_gene: TRBV19
j_gene: TRBJ2-3
CDR3aa: ASSSRQGADTQY

d_gene: TRBD1
v_gene: TRBV19
j_gene: TRBJ1-1
CDR3aa: ASSMDREVTEAF

d_gene: TRBD1
v_gene: TRBV7-2
j_gene: TRBJ2-2
CDR3aa: ASSVRQGANTGELF

d_gene: NA
v_gene: TRBV5-6
j_gene: TRBJ2-1
CDR3aa: ASSLEIGMDNEQF

d_gene: NA
v_gene: TRBV15
j_gene: TRBJ2-1
CDR3aa: ATTGTALGGEQF

d_gene: NA
v_gene: TRBV12-3/TRBV12-4
j_gene: TRBJ1-1
CDR3aa: ASARQENTEAF

d_gene: NA
v_gene: TRBV12-3/TRBV12-4
j_gene: TRBJ2-3
CDR3aa: ASSFHQGTDTQY

d_gene: NA
v_gene: TRBV25-1
j_gene: TRBJ2-1
CDR3aa: ASSEIRTRGPSNEQF

d_gene: NA
v_gene: TRBV4-3
j_gene: TRBJ1-2
CDR3aa: ASSQDGEGRRGYT

d_gene: NA
v_gene: TRBV11-2
j_gene: TRBJ2-3
CDR3aa: ASTPRADVFTDTQY

d_gene: TRBD1
v_gene: TRBV7-2
j_gene: TRBJ1-1
CDR3aa: ASSREGQLQMGNTEAF

d_gene: NA
v_gene: TRBV6-1
j_gene: TRBJ1-6
CDR3aa: ASTRRAGPLH

d_gene: TRBD2
v_gene: TRBV7-8
j_gene: TRBJ2-2
CDR3aa: ASRVDGLAWTGELF

d_gene: NA
v_gene: TRBV7-2
j_gene: TRBJ1-1
CDR3aa: ASSLAREAF

d_gene: NA
v_gene: TRBV7-4
j_gene: TRBJ2-2
CDR3aa: ASYDRANTGELF

d_gene: NA
v_gene: TRBV11-2
j_gene: TRBJ2-1
CDR3aa: ASSFARRGEQF

d_gene: NA
v_gene: TRBV7-8
j_gene: TRBJ1-5
CDR3aa: ASSLAAGTNQPQH

d_gene: TRBD2
v_gene: TRBV28
j_gene: TRBJ2-2
CDR3aa: ASSLRLAGEGGELF

d_gene: NA
v_gene: TRBV11-2
j_gene: TRBJ2-7
CDR3aa: ASSPQGGSDEQY

d_gene: TRBD2
v_gene: TRBV29-1
j_gene: TRBJ2-1
CDR3aa: SVEEPGLARYEQF

d_gene: NA
v_gene: TRBV11-2
j_gene: TRBJ1-2
CDR3aa: ASSSEGYGYT

d_gene: NA
v_gene: TRBV20-1
j_gene: TRBJ2-3
CDR3aa: SVPDYTDTQY

d_gene: NA
v_gene: TRBV6-8
j_gene: TRBJ1-1
CDR3aa: ASSPDPGVMNTEAF

d_gene: TRBD1
v_gene: TRBV19
j_gene: TRBJ2-2
CDR3aa: ASLLGGTGGTGELF

d_gene: NA
v_gene: TRBV7-2
j_gene: TRBJ1-3
CDR3aa: ASSLKPSSGNTIY

d_gene: TRBD1
v_gene: TRBV7-6
j_gene: TRBJ2-3
CDR3aa: ASSPGTAYTDTQY

d_gene: TRBD2
v_gene: TRBV7-2
j_gene: TRBJ2-7
CDR3aa: ASSFGRSLYEQY

d_gene: NA
v_gene: TRBV19
j_gene: TRBJ1-2
CDR3aa: ASTDIDPNYGYT

d_gene: TRBD2
v_gene: TRBV28
j_gene: TRBJ2-3
CDR3aa: ASSPSILTSGRTDTQY